This T cell receptor beta chain was obtained from a study of patients and donors after allogeneic stem cell transplantation. From germline, CDR1 is SGHVS and CDR2 FNYEAQ. Trimming took 2 bases from V and 1 from J, leaving 15 bases between them. This CDR3 has 16 amino acids. TCRdb independently ran MiXCR on the RT-PCR reads; one entry per CDR3 protein. The table has roughly 940,000 distinct CDR3 sequences, approximately 19% seen once. The sequenced sample was blood, either unsorted or a sorted T cell fraction (not recorded which). V and J are TRBV7-6 and TRBJ2-7; TRBD2 might be the D (6 bases). The source is a human donor who was either an allogeneic HSCT recipient or a stem cell or donor lymphocyte infusion donor (not recorded which). It is not recorded whose cells these are; they may come from a transplant donor. The CDR3 bases are TGTGCCAGCAGCTTAAGGAACCTAGCGAAATCCTACGAGCAGTACTTC. Its translation: CASSLRNLAKSYEQYF.